These 3 T cell receptor beta chains were all obtained from the same sample, sequenced in a study of response to subunit inactivated influenza vaccine. From the RT-PCR reads, TCRdb called clonotypes with MiXCR, one entry per CDR3 protein. In the table there are about 800,000 distinct CDR3 sequences, around 21% of which are singletons. This specimen was PBMCs from blood, taken around 5 days after vaccination. These receptors came from a man aged 50-59 years who received an inactivated influenza vaccine.

Only one count was recorded for this clonotype. V usage is TRBV5-6 and J usage is TRBJ2-5; D is unresolved. V lost 0 bases, J lost 7 bases, and 10 bases lay in between. The germline V gene has CDR1 SGHDT and CDR2 YYEEEE. The CDR3 consists of 13 residues. The CDR3 DNA sequence: TGTGCCAGCAGCTTGGACCGAAAGAGGACCCAGTACTTC. Protein: CASSLDRKRTQYF.

The sample holds a few counts of this clonotype. The chain employs TRBV12-5 and TRBJ2-6, with D hard to call. This CDR3 contains 13 residues. Germline lookup yields CDR1 LGHNT and CDR2 FRNRAP. Trimming took 1 base from V and 7 from J, leaving 5 bases between them. The chain's CDR3 is CASGLAGANVLTF. CDR3 bases: TGTGCTAGTGGTTTGGCCGGAGCCAACGTCCTGACTTTC. Together with reference TRBV12-5 and TRBJ2-6, the CDR3 gives the full variable domain: DARVTQTPRHKVTEMGQEVTMRCQPILGHNTVFWYRQTMMQGLELLAYFRNRAPLDDSGMPKDRFSAEMPDATLATLKIQPSEPRDSAVYFCASGLAGANVLTFGAGSRLTVL.

In its sample, this clonotype was seen a few times. This sequence joins TRBV29-1 and TRBJ2-7, with D hard to call. V was shortened by 1 base and J by 2 bases, with 12 bases between the two germline ends. This CDR3 comprises 14 residues. CDR1 and CDR2 (germline): SQVTM, ANQGSEA. CDR3 coding DNA: TGCAGCGTTGAAGCAGCAGGCTCACCCTACGAGCAGTACTTC. This encodes CSVEAAGSPYEQYF.